This TCR beta chain was sequenced during a study of type 1 and type 2 diabetes patients. On the study more broadly: T cells were magnetically sorted from PBMCs as CD4+ or CD8+ subsets. Sequencing for the whole study yielded under 20 million paired-end reads.

In its sample, this clonotype was seen a few times. Amplification started from genomic DNA. A primer set of 30 forward and 13 reverse primers amplified the CDR3. TCRdb re-analysed the multiplex PCR reads in MiXCR, keeping a single row per CDR3 protein. Among more than 250,000 distinct CDR3 sequences listed, around 50% were seen once. Each diabetic donor fulfilled classification criteria for either type 1 or type 2. The receptor was isolated from a man aged 18 to 30 with type 2 diabetes. Material: peripheral blood mononuclear cells (PBMCs).

In nucleotides, the CDR3 is TGCAGTGCCGACCGAGGCGGACAGATCTACGAGCAGTACTTC. It specifies CSADRGGQIYEQYF. The rearrangement joins TRBV20-1 to TRBJ2-7; TRBD1 is a possible D gene (6 bases). The germline V gene encodes CDR1 DFQATT and CDR2 SNEGSKA (reference sequence). CDR3 size: 14 residues. The V end was cut by 6 bases, the J end by 3 bases, with 18 bases between.